The source of this TCR beta chain is a study of blood T cell repertoires in COVID-19 (dated by TCRdb to between 2020 and 2021). Concerning the study at large: Samples covering the acute and convalescent phases of COVID-19 were provided by collaborators in the United States, Italy and Spain. The prospective study material was composed of cDNA or gDNA derived from T cells, B-cell-depleted T cells, or PBMCs. Subjects who had been exposed to COVID-19, were actively infected with it, or had recovered from it provided the deeply sampled blood TCRbeta repertoires that made up the dataset. The repertoires were made available in a free public database intended to serve as a resource for research on the immune response to SARS-CoV-2. Samples came from the ongoing ImmuneRACE study (first 160 participants) plus 1,254 subjects from 6 global collaborators. A de-identified subject ID, COVID-19 status, age in years and sex were almost always included in the sample metadata. Where available, HLA class I and class II types were taken from metadata supplied by the sample provider and were not determined by assay-based typing. What the authors observed across the whole study: Clinical and demographic metadata were provided uncurated, with the amount varying by source and participant.

As encoded in the germline V gene, CDR1 is KGHSH while CDR2 is LQKENI. The CDR3 goes from the cysteine to the phenylalanine over 17 residues. The entry retains the CDR3 DNA only, 51 bases that are in frame from base 1. V and J are trimmed by 3 bases and 7 bases, and the gene matches miss 10 bases of the junction. This clone has only one observation. The antigen it binds to is not known. Per-nucleotide qualities are absent, and no much larger clonotype sits a single base away. Each collaborating institution followed its own protocols to collect whole blood in K2EDTA tubes. For TCRbeta analysis, collaborators shipped samples as frozen whole blood, isolated PBMCs, or DNA extracted from either of those sample types. TCRbeta CDR3 regions were amplified from genomic DNA by means of the immunoSEQ Assay, a bias-controlled multiplex PCR. In the source study's methods: Nucleated cell counts per sample were estimated from amplification of reference gene primers within the assay. To quantify the absolute abundance of each unique TCRbeta CDR3 rearrangement, sequence reads were collapsed and filtered. Productive Simpson clonality was computed per sample as the square root of Simpson's diversity index over productive rearrangements. In TCRdb, the immuneACCESS table is reduced to in-frame sequences with V and J assigned. These tables do not hold every clone; where another copy was compared, an unresolved V gene accounts for under half, and the others remain unexplained. Clone size and V and J calls were adopted from that table, with D and trimming inferred from the DNA. The sample table shows about 250,000 clones, and roughly four fifths are seen once. The ten biggest clones cover approximately 4.7% of the sample.

Sequencing input: peripheral blood. The TCR was taken from a man aged 50-60 years with active or convalescent COVID-19. The rearranged segments are TRBV18 and TRBJ1-6; 9 bases in the junction line up with TRBD1. The CDR3 corresponds to CASSPYNPGQGNSPLHF. The bases read TGTGCCAGCTCACCGTATAATCCGGGACAGGGAAATTCACCCCTCCACTTT.